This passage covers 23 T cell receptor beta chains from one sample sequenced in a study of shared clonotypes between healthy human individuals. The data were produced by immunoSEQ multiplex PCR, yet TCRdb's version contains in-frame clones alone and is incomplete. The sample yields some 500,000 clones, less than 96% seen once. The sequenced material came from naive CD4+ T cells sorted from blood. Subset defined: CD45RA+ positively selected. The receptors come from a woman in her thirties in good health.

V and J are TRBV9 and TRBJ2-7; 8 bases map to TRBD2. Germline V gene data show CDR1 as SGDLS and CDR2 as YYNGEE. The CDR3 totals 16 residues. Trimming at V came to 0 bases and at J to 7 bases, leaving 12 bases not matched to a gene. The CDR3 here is CASSVGAGGVQGEQYF. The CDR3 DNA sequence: TGTGCCAGCAGCGTAGGGGCCGGGGGGGTGCAGGGTGAGCAGTACTTC.

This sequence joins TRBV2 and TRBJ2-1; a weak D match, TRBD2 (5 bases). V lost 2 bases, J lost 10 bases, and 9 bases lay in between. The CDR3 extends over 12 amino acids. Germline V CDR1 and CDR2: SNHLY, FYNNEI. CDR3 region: CASSERAEEQFF. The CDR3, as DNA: TGTGCCAGCAGTGAAAGAGCGGAGGAGCAGTTCTTC.

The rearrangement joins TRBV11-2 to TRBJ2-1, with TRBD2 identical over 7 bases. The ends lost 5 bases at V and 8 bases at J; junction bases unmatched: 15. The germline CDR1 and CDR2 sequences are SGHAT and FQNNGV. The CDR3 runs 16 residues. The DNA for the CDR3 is TGTGCCAGCAGCCAGAGGCCCCGGGGGAGGGACGATGAGCAGTTCTTC. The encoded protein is CASSQRPRGRDDEQFF.

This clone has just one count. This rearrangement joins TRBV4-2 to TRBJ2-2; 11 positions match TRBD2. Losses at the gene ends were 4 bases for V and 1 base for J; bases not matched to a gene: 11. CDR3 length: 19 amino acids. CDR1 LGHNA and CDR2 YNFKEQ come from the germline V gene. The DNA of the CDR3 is TGTGCCAGCAGCCCGCGGACTAGCGGGCCCGGCAGGAACACCGGGGAGCTGTTTTTT. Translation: CASSPRTSGPGRNTGELFF.

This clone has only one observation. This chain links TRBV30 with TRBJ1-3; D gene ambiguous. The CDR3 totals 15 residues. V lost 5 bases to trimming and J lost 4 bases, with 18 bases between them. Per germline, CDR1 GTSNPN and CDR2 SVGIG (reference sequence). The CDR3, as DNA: TGTGCCTGGGCATCGACCGACGCAGTGGGAAACACCATATATTTT. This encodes CAWASTDAVGNTIYF.

The CDR3 region is CSALLHREQYF. The CDR3 coding sequence is TGCAGTGCTCTCCTTCACAGGGAGCAGTATTTT. The chain combines TRBV20-1 with TRBJ2-3, with D possibly matching TRBD1 (6 bases). V lost 5 bases, J lost 11 bases, and 14 bases lay in between. This CDR3 contains 11 residues. Germline V gives CDR1 DFQATT, CDR2 SNEGSKA (reference sequence).

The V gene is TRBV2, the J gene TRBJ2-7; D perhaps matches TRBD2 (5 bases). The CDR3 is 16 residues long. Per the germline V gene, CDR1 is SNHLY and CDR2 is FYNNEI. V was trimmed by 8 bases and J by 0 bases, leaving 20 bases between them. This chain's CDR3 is CASVPLKTIPSYEQYF. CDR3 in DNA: TGTGCCAGCGTACCCCTCAAGACTATCCCCTCCTACGAGCAGTACTTC.

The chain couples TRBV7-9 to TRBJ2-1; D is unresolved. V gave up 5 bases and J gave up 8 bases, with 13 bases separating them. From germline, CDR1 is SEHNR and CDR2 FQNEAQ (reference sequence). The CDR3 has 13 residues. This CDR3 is CASSPQARDEQFF. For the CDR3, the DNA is TGTGCCAGCAGCCCCCAGGCCCGCGATGAGCAGTTCTTC.

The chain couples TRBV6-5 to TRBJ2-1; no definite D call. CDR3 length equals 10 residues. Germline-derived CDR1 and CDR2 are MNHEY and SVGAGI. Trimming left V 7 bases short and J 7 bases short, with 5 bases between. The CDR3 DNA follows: TGTGCCAGCAATGGAAATGAGCAGTTCTTC. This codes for CASNGNEQFF.

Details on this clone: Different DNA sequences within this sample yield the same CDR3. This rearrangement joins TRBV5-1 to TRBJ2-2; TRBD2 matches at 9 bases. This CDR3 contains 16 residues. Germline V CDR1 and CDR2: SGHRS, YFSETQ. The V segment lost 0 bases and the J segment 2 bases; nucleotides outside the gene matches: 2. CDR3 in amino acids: CASSLATSGNTGELFF. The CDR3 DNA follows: TGCGCCAGCAGCTTGGCGACTAGCGGTAACACCGGGGAGCTGTTTTTT.

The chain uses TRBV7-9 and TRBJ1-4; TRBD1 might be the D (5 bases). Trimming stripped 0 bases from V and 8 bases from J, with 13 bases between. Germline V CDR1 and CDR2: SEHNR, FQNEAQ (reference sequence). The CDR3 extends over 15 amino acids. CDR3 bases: TGTGCCAGCAGCTTAGCGGGACTGTTTGACGAAAAACTGTTTTTT. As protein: CASSLAGLFDEKLFF.

CDR3 coding DNA: TGCGCCAGCAGCCAAGTCTTTAAGTCCGGCGAAAAACTGTTTTTT. Its protein is CASSQVFKSGEKLFF. This chain uses TRBV4-1 with TRBJ1-4; D gene uncertain. Germline V gene lookup returns CDR1 MGHRA and CDR2 YSYEKL. This CDR3 is built from 15 residues. With 1 base removed from V and 8 bases from J, the gap between germline ends came to 14 bases.

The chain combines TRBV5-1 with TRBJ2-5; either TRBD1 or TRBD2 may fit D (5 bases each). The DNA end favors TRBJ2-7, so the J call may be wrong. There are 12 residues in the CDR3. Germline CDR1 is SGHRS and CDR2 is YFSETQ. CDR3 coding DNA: TGCGCCAGCAGCCCCCGGGACCACGAGCAGTACTTC. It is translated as CASSPRDHEQYF.

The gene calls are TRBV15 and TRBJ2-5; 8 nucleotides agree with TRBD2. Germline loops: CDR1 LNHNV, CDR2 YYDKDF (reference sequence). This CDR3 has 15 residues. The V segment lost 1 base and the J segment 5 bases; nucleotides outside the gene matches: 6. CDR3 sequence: CATSRGVAGGETQYF. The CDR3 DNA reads TGTGCCACCAGCAGAGGGGTGGCGGGAGGCGAGACCCAGTACTTC. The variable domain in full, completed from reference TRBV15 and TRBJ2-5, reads DAMVIQNPRYQVTQFGKPVTLSCSQTLNHNVMYWYQQKSSQAPKLLFHYYDKDFNNEADTPDNFQSRRPNTSFCFLDIRSPGLGDTAMYLCATSRGVAGGETQYFGPGTRLLVL.

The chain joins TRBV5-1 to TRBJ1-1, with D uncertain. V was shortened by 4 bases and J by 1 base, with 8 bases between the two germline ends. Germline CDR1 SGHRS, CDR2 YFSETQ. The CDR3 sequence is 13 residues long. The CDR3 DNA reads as TGCGCCAGCAGCATCAACAGGAACACTGAAGCTTTCTTT. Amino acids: CASSINRNTEAFF.

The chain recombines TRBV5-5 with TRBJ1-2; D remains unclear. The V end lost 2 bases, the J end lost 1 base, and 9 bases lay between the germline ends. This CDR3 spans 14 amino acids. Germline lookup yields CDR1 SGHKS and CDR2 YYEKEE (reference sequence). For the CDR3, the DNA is TGTGCCAGCAGCTTCCAGACGCATAACTATGGCTACACCTTC. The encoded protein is CASSFQTHNYGYTF.

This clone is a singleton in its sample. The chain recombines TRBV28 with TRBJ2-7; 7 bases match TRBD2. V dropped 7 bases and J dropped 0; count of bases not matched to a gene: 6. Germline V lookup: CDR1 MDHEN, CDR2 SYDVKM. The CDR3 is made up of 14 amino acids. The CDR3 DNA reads TGTGCCAGCATAAGCGGGATGAGCTCCTACGAGCAGTACTTC. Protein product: CASISGMSSYEQYF.

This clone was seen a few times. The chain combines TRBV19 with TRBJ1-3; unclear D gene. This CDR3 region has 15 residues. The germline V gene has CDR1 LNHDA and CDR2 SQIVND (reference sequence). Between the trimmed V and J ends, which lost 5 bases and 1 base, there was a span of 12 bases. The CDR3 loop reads CASSPKPISGNTIYF. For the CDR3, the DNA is TGTGCCAGTAGTCCCAAGCCAATTTCTGGAAACACCATATATTTT. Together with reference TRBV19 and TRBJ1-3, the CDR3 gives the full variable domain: DGGITQSPKYLFRKEGQNVTLSCEQNLNHDAMYWYRQDPGQGLRLIYYSQIVNDFQKGDIAEGYSVSREKKESFPLTVTSAQKNPTAFYLCASSPKPISGNTIYFGEGSWLTVV.

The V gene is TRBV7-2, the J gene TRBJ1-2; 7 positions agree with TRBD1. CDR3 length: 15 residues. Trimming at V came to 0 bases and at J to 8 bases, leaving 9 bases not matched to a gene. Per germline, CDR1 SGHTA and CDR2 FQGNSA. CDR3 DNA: TGTGCCAGCAGCTTAGCGCCCCGACAGGGCGGGGGCTACACCTTC. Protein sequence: CASSLAPRQGGGYTF.

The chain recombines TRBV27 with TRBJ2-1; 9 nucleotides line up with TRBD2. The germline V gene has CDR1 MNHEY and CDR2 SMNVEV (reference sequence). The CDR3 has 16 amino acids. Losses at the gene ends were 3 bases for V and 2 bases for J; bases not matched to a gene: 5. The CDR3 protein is CASSLGSGRTYNEQFF. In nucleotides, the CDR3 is TGTGCCAGCAGTTTGGGAAGCGGGAGGACCTACAATGAGCAGTTCTTC.

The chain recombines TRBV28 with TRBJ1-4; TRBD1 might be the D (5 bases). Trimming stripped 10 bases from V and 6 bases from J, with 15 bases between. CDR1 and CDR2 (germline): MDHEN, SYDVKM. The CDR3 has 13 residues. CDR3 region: CATAGPVHEKLFF. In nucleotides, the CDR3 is TGTGCCACTGCGGGGCCCGTCCATGAAAAACTGTTTTTT.

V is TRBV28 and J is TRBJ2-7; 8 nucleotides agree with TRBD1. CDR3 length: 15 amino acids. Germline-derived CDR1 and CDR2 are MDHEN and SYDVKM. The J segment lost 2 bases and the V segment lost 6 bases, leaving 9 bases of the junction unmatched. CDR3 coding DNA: TGTGCCAGCAGCTCTGCCGGGACAGGACCCTACGAGCAGTACTTC. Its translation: CASSSAGTGPYEQYF.

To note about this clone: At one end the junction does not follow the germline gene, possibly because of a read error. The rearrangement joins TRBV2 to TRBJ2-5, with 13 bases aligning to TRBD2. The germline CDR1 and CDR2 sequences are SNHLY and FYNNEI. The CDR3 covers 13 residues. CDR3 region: CASNYGLAGVLDF. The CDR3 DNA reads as TGTGCCAGCAACTACGGACTAGCGGGAGTTTTGGACTTC.